The entry below gives a single TCR beta chain sequence along with its context. What it binds is unknown. One entry per CDR3 protein, called by TCRdb with MiXCR from the reads. Of about 150,000 distinct CDR3 sequences listed, 30% to 40% are singletons. The data were obtained in a study of T cell repertoires in cytomegalovirus infection. General observations from the study: CMV-specific HLA-C-restricted TCR beta clonotypes dominated the ex vivo response.

Deletions cut 4 bases from V and 2 bases from J, with 9 bases between. Germline CDR1 and CDR2: SGHNT and YYREEE (reference sequence). The CDR3 is 14 amino acids. The TCR sequence derives from a human donor in good health (CMV status not recorded). Some clones in this sample may be carry-over from other donors' samples. The rearrangement links TRBV5-4 to TRBJ2-2, with D possibly matching TRBD1 (5 bases). The sample was CD8+ T cells from cultured PBMCs, taken from culture after CMV antigen stimulation. The CDR3 nucleotides read TGTGCCAGCAGCCCAACAGGAAACACCGGGGAGCTGTTTTTT. This codes for CASSPTGNTGELFF. Complete variable domain (other parts from reference TRBV5-4 and TRBJ2-2): ETGVTQSPTHLIKTRGQQVTLRCSSQSGHNTVSWYQQALGQGPQFIFQYYREEENGRGNFPPRFSGLQFPNYSSELNVNALELDDSALYLCASSPTGNTGELFFGEGSRLTVL.